This TCR beta chain was recorded in a study of blood T cell repertoires in COVID-19. Assay used: immunoSEQ multiplex PCR; TCRdb lists only in-frame clones, some missing. The sample comprises some 200,000 clones, roughly 87% of which are singletons, and roughly 6.6% rests with the top ten. Germline trimming cut 2 bases from V and 6 bases from J; bases unmatched to any gene: 26. The germline V gene encodes CDR1 MDHEN and CDR2 SYDVKM. The CDR3 runs 21 residues. The chain has TRBV28 and TRBJ2-3; 7 bases fit TRBD2. Sequenced input: peripheral blood. The clonotype comes from a woman between 40 and 55 years old with acute or convalescent COVID-19. The CDR3 nucleotides are TGTGCCAGCAGTTTAGGGAGACTAGCTCCCTTAGGGTTGGAGACGGGGGATACGCAGTATTTT. It specifies CASSLGRLAPLGLETGDTQYF.